The TCR beta chain described here comes from a study of blood T cells in healthy people across ages. Study-wide results and caveats: Significant beta diversity loss was already apparent by age approximately 40, declining roughly linearly.

Alongside a J-beta primer mix, a sample-barcoded 5' primer served in a second PCR lasting roughly 7 to 11 cycles. Per sample, CDR3-containing paired-end reads numbered at least 2.5 million. TCRdb reprocessed the 5' RACE reads via MiXCR and lists one record per CDR3 protein. The sample shows over 950,000 distinct CDR3 sequences, 35% to 45% of them seen only once. The sample, roughly 9.5 milliliters of peripheral blood, was drawn from each donor. Isolated per sample were at least 6 million PBMCs. This clonotype was recorded at least ten times. As yet, its antigen is unknown. Germline V CDR1 and CDR2: SQVTM, ANQGSEA. The CDR3 is made up of 10 amino acids.

The material sequenced was blood. The TCR was taken from a man between 18 and 35 years old in good health. This chain joins TRBV29-1 and TRBJ2-4; unclear D gene. DNA for the CDR3: TGCATCCAGTCCCCAAACATTCAGTACTTC. It encodes CIQSPNIQYF.